The present TCR beta chain was sequenced within a study of brain T cells in children with intractable seizures. Generated by immunoSEQ multiplex PCR, the TCRdb table keeps only in-frame clones and is missing some. The data show about 340,000 clones, with 93% seen just once and around 6% held by the top ten. As to time point: blood from clinic visit 5 months post-surgery; TSC patient then seizure free. Only cases whose brain tissue showed the highest T cell transcript signatures were sequenced. At least one anti-epileptic drug was given before surgery. The CDR3 loop spans 15 amino acids. CDR1 and CDR2 (germline): SGHDT, YYEEEE. The ends lost 2 bases at V and 2 bases at J; junction bases unmatched: 4.

This sequence joins TRBV5-6 and TRBJ2-3; TRBD2 agrees at 8 bases. The sample consisted of peripheral blood, taken more than 4 months after surgery. The clonotype comes from a boy less than two years old with tuberous sclerosis and intractable seizures. The CDR3 sequence: CASSFGGGFTDTQYF. The DNA of the CDR3 is TGTGCCAGCAGCTTCGGCGGGGGGTTCACAGATACGCAGTATTTT.